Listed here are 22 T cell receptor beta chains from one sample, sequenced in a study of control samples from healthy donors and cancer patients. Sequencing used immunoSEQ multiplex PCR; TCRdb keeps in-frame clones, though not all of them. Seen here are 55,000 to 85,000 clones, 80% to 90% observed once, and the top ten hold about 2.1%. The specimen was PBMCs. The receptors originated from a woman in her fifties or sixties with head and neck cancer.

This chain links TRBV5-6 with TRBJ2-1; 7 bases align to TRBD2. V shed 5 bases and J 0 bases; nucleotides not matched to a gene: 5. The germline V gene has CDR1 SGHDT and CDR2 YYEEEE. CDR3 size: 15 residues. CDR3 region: CASRSGEGSYNEQFF. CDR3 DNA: TGTGCCAGCAGGTCGGGGGAGGGCTCCTACAATGAGCAGTTCTTC.

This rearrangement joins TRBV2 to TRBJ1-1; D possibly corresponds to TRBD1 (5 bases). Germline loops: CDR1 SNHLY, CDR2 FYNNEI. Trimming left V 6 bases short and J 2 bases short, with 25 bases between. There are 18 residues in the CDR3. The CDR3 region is CASRPSLGVRLLNTEAFF. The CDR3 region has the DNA TGTGCCAGCAGACCTAGTTTGGGGGTAAGGCTCCTCAACACTGAAGCTTTCTTT.

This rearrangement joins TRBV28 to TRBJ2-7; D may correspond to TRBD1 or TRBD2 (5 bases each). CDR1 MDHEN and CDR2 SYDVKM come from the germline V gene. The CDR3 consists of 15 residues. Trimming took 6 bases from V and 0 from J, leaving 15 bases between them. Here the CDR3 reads CASRWDRTSSYEQYF. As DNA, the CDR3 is TGTGCCAGCAGGTGGGACCGTACTTCCTCCTACGAGCAGTACTTC.

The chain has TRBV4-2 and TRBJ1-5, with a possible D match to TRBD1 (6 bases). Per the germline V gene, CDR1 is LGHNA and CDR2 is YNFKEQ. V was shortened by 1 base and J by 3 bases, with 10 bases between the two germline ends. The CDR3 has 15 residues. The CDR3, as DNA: TGTGCCAGCAGCCAAGCGGACAGCGACAATCAGCCCCAGCATTTT. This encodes CASSQADSDNQPQHF.

CDR3 protein: CASSQRTNYGYTF. In DNA form, the CDR3 reads TGTGCCAGCAGCCAAAGAACTAACTATGGCTACACCTTC. The gene calls are TRBV11-2 and TRBJ1-2; D not resolved. The CDR3 runs to 13 residues. Trimming shortened V by 5 bases and J by 0 bases, and 7 bases separated the two germline ends. CDR1 and CDR2 (germline): SGHAT, FQNNGV. The whole variable domain, remainder taken from reference TRBV11-2 and TRBJ1-2, is EAGVAQSPRYKIIEKRQSVAFWCNPISGHATLYWYQQILGQGPKLLIQFQNNGVVDDSQLPKDRFSAERLKGVDSTLKIQPAKLEDSAVYLCASSQRTNYGYTFGSGTRLTVV.

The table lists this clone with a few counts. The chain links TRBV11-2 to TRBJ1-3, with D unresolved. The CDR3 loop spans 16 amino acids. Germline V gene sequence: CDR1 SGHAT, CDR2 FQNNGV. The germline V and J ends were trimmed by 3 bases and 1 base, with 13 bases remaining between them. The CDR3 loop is CASSFLSGSSGNTIYF. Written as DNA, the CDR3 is TGTGCCAGCAGCTTTCTCAGCGGGAGTTCTGGAAACACCATATATTTT.

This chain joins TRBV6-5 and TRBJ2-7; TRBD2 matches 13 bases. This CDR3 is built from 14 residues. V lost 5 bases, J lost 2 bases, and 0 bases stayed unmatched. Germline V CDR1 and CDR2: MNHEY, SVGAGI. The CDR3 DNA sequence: TGTGCCAGCAGTACTAGCGGGGGGGCCTACGAGCAGTACTTC. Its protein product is CASSTSGGAYEQYF.

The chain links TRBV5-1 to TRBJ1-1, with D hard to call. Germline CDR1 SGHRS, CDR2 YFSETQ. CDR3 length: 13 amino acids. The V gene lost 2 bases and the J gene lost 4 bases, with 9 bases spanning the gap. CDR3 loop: CASSLDPSTEAFF. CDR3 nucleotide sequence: TGCGCCAGCAGCTTAGACCCGAGCACTGAAGCTTTCTTT.

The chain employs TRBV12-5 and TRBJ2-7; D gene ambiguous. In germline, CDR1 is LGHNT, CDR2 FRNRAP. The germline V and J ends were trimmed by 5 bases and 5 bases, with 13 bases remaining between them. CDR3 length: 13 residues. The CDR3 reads CASGPPGSHEQYF. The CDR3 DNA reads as TGTGCTAGTGGTCCGCCCGGGTCCCACGAGCAGTACTTC.

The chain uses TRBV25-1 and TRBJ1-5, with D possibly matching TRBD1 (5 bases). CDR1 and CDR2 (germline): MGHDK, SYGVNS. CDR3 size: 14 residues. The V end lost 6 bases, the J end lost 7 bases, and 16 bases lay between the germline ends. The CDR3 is CASSPIGARQPQHF. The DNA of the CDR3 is TGTGCCAGCAGCCCGATCGGGGCCCGGCAGCCCCAGCATTTT. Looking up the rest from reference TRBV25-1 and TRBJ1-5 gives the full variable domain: EADIYQTPRYLVIGTGKKITLECSQTMGHDKMYWYQQDPGMELHLIHYSYGVNSTEKGDLSSESTVSRIRTEHFPLTLESARPSHTSQYLCASSPIGARQPQHFGDGTRLSIL.

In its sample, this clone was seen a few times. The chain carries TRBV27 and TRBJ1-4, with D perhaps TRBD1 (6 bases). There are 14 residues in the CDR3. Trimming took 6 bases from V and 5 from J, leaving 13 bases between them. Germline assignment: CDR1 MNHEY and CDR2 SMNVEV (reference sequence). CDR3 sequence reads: CASRTYRANEKLFF. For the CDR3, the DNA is TGTGCCAGCAGAACGTACAGGGCAAATGAAAAACTGTTTTTT.

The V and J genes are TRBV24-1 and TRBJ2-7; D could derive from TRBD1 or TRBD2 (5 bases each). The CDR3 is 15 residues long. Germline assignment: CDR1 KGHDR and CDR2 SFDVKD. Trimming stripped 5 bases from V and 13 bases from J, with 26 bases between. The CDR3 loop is CATSVGEKQGLSLYF. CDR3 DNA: TGTGCCACCAGTGTGGGGGAAAAGCAGGGTTTATCGCTTTACTTC.

The CDR3 region is CASSQDLPYEQYF. In DNA form, the CDR3 reads TGTGCCAGTAGTCAGGACTTACCCTACGAGCAGTACTTC. The genes are TRBV19 and TRBJ2-7; possible D gene TRBD2, 5 bases. From germline, CDR1 is LNHDA and CDR2 SQIVND (reference sequence). The V end was cut by 5 bases, the J end by 2 bases, with 10 bases between. The CDR3 is 13 residues long.

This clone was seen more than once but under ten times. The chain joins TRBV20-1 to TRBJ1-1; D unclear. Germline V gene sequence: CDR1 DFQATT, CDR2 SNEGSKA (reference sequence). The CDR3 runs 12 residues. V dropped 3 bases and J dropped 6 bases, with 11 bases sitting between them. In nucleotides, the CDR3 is TGCAGTGCTAGTCGGGGTATGGCTGAAGCTTTCTTT. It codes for CSASRGMAEAFF.

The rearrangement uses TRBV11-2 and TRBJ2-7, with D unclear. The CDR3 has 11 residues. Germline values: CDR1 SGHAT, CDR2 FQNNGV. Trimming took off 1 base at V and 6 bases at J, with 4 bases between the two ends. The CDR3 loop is CASSLALEQYF. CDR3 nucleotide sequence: TGTGCCAGCAGCTTAGCTCTCGAGCAGTACTTC.

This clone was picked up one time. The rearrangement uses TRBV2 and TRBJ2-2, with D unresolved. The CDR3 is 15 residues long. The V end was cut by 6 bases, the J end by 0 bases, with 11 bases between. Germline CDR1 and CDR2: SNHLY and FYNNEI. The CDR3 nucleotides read TGTGCCAGCAGCCCCACCAGAGCGAACACCGGGGAGCTGTTTTTT. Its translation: CASSPTRANTGELFF.

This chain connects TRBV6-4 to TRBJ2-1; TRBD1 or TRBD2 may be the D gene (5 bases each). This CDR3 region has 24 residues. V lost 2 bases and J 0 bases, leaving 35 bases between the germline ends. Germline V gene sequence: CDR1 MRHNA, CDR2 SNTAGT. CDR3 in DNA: TGTGCCAGCAGTGACCTGAGGGGCCGTCAGGGACGTGGGTTTGGAAGGAGCTCCTACAATGAGCAGTTCTTC. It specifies CASSDLRGRQGRGFGRSSYNEQFF.

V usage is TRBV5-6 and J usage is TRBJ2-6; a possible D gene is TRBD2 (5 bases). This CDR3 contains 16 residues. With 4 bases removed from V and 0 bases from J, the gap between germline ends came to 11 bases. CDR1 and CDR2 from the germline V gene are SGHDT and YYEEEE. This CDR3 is CASSPEGASGANVLTF. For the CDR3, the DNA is TGTGCCAGCAGCCCAGAGGGAGCCTCTGGGGCCAACGTCCTGACTTTC. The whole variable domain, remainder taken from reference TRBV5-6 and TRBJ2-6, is DAGVTQSPTHLIKTRGQQVTLRCSPKSGHDTVSWYQQALGQGPQFIFQYYEEEERQRGNFPDRFSGHQFPNYSSELNVNALLLGDSALYLCASSPEGASGANVLTFGAGSRLTVL.

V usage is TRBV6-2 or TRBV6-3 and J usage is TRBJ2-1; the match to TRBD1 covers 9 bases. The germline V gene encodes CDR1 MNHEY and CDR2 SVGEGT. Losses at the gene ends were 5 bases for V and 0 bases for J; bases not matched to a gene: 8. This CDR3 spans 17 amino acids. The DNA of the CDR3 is TGTGCCAGCAGTAAGACCGGGACAGGGCTCTCCTACAATGAGCAGTTCTTC. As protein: CASSKTGTGLSYNEQFF.

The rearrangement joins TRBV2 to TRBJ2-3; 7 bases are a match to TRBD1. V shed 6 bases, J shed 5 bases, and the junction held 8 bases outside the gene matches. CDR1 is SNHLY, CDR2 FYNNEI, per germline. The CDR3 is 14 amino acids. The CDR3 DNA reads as TGTGCCAGCAGCGCCCTTAGGGACAGAGATACGCAGTATTTT. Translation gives CASSALRDRDTQYF. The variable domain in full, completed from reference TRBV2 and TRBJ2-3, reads EPEVTQTPSHQVTQMGQEVILRCVPISNHLYFYWYRQILGQKVEFLVSFYNNEISEKSEIFDDQFSVERPDGSNFTLKIRSTKLEDSAMYFCASSALRDRDTQYFGPGTRLTVL.

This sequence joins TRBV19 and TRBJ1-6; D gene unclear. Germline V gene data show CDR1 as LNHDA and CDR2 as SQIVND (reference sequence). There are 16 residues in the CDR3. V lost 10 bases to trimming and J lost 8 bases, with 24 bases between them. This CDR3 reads CATLGVRVGLYSPLHF. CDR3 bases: TGTGCCACCCTTGGGGTTAGAGTGGGGTTATATTCACCCCTCCACTTT. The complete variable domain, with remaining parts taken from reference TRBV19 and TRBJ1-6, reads DGGITQSPKYLFRKEGQNVTLSCEQNLNHDAMYWYRQDPGQGLRLIYYSQIVNDFQKGDIAEGYSVSREKKESFPLTVTSAQKNPTAFYLCATLGVRVGLYSPLHFGNGTRLTVT.

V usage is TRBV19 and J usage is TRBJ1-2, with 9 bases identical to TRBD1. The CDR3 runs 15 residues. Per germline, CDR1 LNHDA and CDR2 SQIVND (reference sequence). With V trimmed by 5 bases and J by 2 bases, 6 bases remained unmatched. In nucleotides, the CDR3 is TGTGCCAGTAGTGAACAGGGACAGGGAAACTATGGCTACACCTTC. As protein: CASSEQGQGNYGYTF.